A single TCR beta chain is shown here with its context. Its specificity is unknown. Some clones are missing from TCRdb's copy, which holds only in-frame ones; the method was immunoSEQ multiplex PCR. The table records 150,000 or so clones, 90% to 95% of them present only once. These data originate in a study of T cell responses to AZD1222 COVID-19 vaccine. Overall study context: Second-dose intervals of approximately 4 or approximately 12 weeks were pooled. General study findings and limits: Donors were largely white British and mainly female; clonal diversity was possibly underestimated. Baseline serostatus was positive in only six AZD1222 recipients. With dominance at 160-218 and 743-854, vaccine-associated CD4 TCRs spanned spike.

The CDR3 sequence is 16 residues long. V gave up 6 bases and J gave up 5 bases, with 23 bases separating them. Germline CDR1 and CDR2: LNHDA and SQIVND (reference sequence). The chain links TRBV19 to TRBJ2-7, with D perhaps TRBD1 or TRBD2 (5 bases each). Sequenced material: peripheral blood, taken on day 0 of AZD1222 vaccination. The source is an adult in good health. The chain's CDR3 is CASRPTEASLGDEQYF. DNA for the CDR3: TGTGCCAGTAGGCCCACGGAGGCTTCCCTGGGGGACGAGCAGTACTTC. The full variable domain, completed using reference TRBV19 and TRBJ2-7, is DGGITQSPKYLFRKEGQNVTLSCEQNLNHDAMYWYRQDPGQGLRLIYYSQIVNDFQKGDIAEGYSVSREKKESFPLTVTSAQKNPTAFYLCASRPTEASLGDEQYFGPGTRLTVT.